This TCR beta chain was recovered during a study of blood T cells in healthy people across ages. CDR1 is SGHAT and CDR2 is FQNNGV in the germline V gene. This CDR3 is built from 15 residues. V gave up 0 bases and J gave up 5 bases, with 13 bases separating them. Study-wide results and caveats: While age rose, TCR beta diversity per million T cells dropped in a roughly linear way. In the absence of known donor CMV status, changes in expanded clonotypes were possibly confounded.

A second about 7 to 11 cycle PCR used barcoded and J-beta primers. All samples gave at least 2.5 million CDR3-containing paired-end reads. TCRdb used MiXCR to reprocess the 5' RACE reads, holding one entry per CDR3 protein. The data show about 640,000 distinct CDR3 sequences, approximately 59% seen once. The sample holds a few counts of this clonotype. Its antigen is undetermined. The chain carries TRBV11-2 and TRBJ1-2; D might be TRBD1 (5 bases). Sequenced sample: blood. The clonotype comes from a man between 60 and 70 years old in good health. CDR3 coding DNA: TGTGCCAGCAGCTTAGATCGTAGCCAGGGATATGGCTACACCTTC. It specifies CASSLDRSQGYGYTF.